Each of the 21 T cell receptor beta chains below was sequenced from the same sample in a study of blood T cell repertoires in COVID-19. Here immunoSEQ multiplex PCR was the method, and the copy in TCRdb shows in-frame clones only, minus some. The table shows under 70,000 clones, with around 90% occurring only once. The sequenced material came from peripheral blood. The receptors were gathered from a man aged 80 or over with acute or convalescent COVID-19.

The chain carries TRBV19 and TRBJ1-1; D is ambiguous. V was pared by 7 bases and J by 0 bases, with 6 bases between. The V gene's germline CDR1 is LNHDA and CDR2 SQIVND (reference sequence). This CDR3 comprises 12 residues. CDR3 in DNA: TGTGCCAGTACCCACTTGAACACTGAAGCTTTCTTT. Translating gives CASTHLNTEAFF.

The gene calls are TRBV29-1 and TRBJ2-7; D might be TRBD1 (6 bases). The germline V and J ends were trimmed by 7 bases and 3 bases, with 13 bases remaining between them. CDR3 length: 12 amino acids. Germline-derived CDR1 and CDR2 are SQVTM and ANQGSEA. The DNA of the CDR3 is TGCAGCGGTCTAGGACAGTTCTACGAGCAGTACTTC. It translates to CSGLGQFYEQYF.

This chain uses TRBV11-2 with TRBJ2-1; TRBD1 matches 7 bases. The J segment lost 8 bases and the V segment lost 6 bases, leaving 4 bases of the junction unmatched. Germline CDR1 reads SGHAT; CDR2 reads FQNNGV. The CDR3 is 12 amino acids. The CDR3 bases are TGTGCCAGCAGGACAGGGCCGCATGAGCAGTTCTTC. The encoded protein is CASRTGPHEQFF.

This clone turned up a few times. This sequence joins TRBV27 and TRBJ1-1; no clear D gene. Trimming pared 6 bases from V and 1 base from J, leaving 15 bases between. The CDR3 has 15 amino acids. Germline V lookup: CDR1 MNHEY, CDR2 SMNVEV (reference sequence). This chain's CDR3 is CASRPSPHPNTEAFF. CDR3 DNA: TGTGCCAGCAGACCTAGTCCCCACCCGAACACTGAAGCTTTCTTT.

CDR3 sequence: CASSPSFDRADEKLFF. The DNA of the CDR3 is TGCGCCAGCAGCCCATCGTTCGACAGGGCAGATGAAAAACTGTTTTTT. The chain uses TRBV5-1 and TRBJ1-4; TRBD1 matches 7 bases. CDR1 and CDR2 (germline): SGHRS, YFSETQ. Trimming at V came to 4 bases and at J to 6 bases, leaving 12 bases not matched to a gene. The CDR3 runs 16 residues.

J is TRBJ2-7 and V is TRBV18, with D maybe TRBD1 (5 bases). The length of the CDR3 is 14 residues. V lost 1 base and J 4 bases, leaving 11 bases between the germline ends. In germline, CDR1 is KGHSH, CDR2 LQKENI. The DNA for the CDR3 is TGTGCCAGCTCACCACAGGGGAAGGTGTACGAGCAGTACTTC. Protein: CASSPQGKVYEQYF. The complete variable domain, with remaining parts taken from reference TRBV18 and TRBJ2-7, reads NAGVMQNPRHLVRRRGQEARLRCSPMKGHSHVYWYRQLPEEGLKFMVYLQKENIIDESGMPKERFSAEFPKEGPSILRIQQVVRGDSAAYFCASSPQGKVYEQYFGPGTRLTVT.

The chain joins TRBV5-1 to TRBJ2-3; 8 positions agree with TRBD2. Germline assignment: CDR1 SGHRS and CDR2 YFSETQ. Germline trimming cut 3 bases from V and 3 bases from J; bases unmatched to any gene: 3. The CDR3 has 14 amino acids. The CDR3: CASSSGLATDTQYF. CDR3 DNA sequence: TGCGCCAGCAGCTCAGGACTAGCTACAGATACGCAGTATTTT.

The table lists this clone with a count of one. J is TRBJ2-2 and V is TRBV6-5; TRBD2 matches 12 bases. The trim removed 7 bases at V and 6 bases at J, leaving 6 bases unmatched. Germline CDR1 is MNHEY and CDR2 is SVGAGI. CDR3 size: 15 residues. CDR3 sequence reads: CASTSGLAGPGELFF. For the CDR3, the DNA is TGTGCCAGCACCTCCGGACTAGCGGGGCCCGGGGAGCTGTTTTTT.

This chain uses TRBV6-6 with TRBJ1-4; 9 bases are a match to TRBD1. Trimming took 10 bases from V and 10 from J; bases not matched to a gene: 13. The CDR3 spans 14 residues. Germline V gives CDR1 MNHNY, CDR2 SVGAGI (reference sequence). The CDR3 coding sequence is TGTGCCATCACTCATCGACAGGGGGAAGGAAAACTGTTTTTT. Its protein is CAITHRQGEGKLFF.

V gene TRBV19 combines with J gene TRBJ2-1; TRBD2 matches at 9 bases. The CDR3 length is 15 residues. The germline CDR1 and CDR2 sequences are LNHDA and SQIVND (reference sequence). Germline trimming cut 3 bases from V and 5 bases from J; bases unmatched to any gene: 5. The CDR3 region is CASSMRGGRNNEQFF. In nucleotides, the CDR3 is TGTGCCAGTAGTATGCGGGGGGGCCGTAACAATGAGCAGTTCTTC.

The chain has TRBV2 and TRBJ2-3, with D unresolved. This CDR3 contains 14 residues. V lost 10 bases, J lost 0 bases, and 14 bases lay in between. Germline lookup yields CDR1 SNHLY and CDR2 FYNNEI. DNA for the CDR3: TGTGCCACCTCGAGTGGCGGTAGCACAGATACGCAGTATTTT. Its translation is CATSSGGSTDTQYF.

This chain joins TRBV30 and TRBJ2-7; 13 bases line up with TRBD2. Germline lookup yields CDR1 GTSNPN and CDR2 SVGIG (reference sequence). V was clipped by 4 bases and J by 2 bases; unmatched bases: 2. The CDR3 loop spans 14 amino acids. CDR3 nucleotides: TGTGCCTGGAAGACTAGCGGGGGGACCTACGAGCAGTACTTC. This codes for CAWKTSGGTYEQYF.

V is TRBV9 and J is TRBJ2-6; D uncertain. This CDR3 comprises 16 residues. In germline, CDR1 is SGDLS, CDR2 YYNGEE. V lost 0 bases, J lost 2 bases, and 9 bases lay in between. The CDR3: CASSVARFPGANVLTF. CDR3 DNA: TGTGCCAGCAGCGTAGCGAGGTTTCCTGGGGCCAACGTCCTGACTTTC.

The chain recombines TRBV24-1 with TRBJ2-6; D may be TRBD1 (6 bases). Germline lookup yields CDR1 KGHDR and CDR2 SFDVKD. With 6 bases removed from V and 2 bases from J, the gap between germline ends came to 7 bases. The CDR3 consists of 14 residues. CDR3 loop: CATSKGAGANVLTF. The CDR3 DNA reads as TGTGCCACCAGTAAGGGGGCTGGGGCCAACGTCCTGACTTTC.

V is TRBV18 and J is TRBJ2-1; 11 nucleotides line up with TRBD2. The V gene's germline CDR1 is KGHSH and CDR2 LQKENI. The CDR3 consists of 15 residues. Trimming cost V 2 bases and J 6 bases; bases outside gene matches: 3. The CDR3 nucleotides read TGTGCCAGCTCACCAAATAGCGGGGGGGCCAATGAGCAGTTCTTC. This sequence encodes CASSPNSGGANEQFF.

The rearrangement links TRBV19 to TRBJ1-5; D unresolved. CDR3 length: 14 amino acids. Germline CDR1 and CDR2: LNHDA and SQIVND (reference sequence). V was pared by 6 bases and J by 4 bases, with 13 bases between. The CDR3 sequence is CASSVERGNQPQHF. The DNA for the CDR3 is TGTGCCAGTAGCGTGGAGCGTGGGAATCAGCCCCAGCATTTT.

Details on this clone: The sample carries other DNA sequences with the same CDR3. For the CDR3, the DNA is TGTGCCAGCAGCTTGGTCGGGACAGCGAACACTGAAGCTTTCTTT. It is translated as CASSLVGTANTEAFF. This chain links TRBV5-8 with TRBJ1-1; TRBD1 matches 7 bases. This CDR3 contains 15 residues. The V segment lost 0 bases and the J segment 1 base; nucleotides outside the gene matches: 3. Germline V gives CDR1 SGHTS, CDR2 YDEGEE.

The chain joins TRBV5-1 to TRBJ2-7; no definite D call. Trimming removed 1 base at V and 2 bases at J, with 7 bases between. The CDR3 runs 13 residues. Germline values: CDR1 SGHRS, CDR2 YFSETQ. CDR3 region: CASSLRGAYEQYF. As DNA, the CDR3 is TGCGCCAGCAGCTTGCGCGGTGCCTACGAGCAGTACTTC.

The V and J genes are TRBV29-1 and TRBJ1-2; the match to TRBD1 covers 8 bases. V lost 7 bases and J lost 6; bases outside the gene matches: 7. CDR1 SQVTM and CDR2 ANQGSEA come from the germline V gene. This CDR3 region has 12 residues. CDR3 in amino acids: CSALDRANGYTF. The DNA for the CDR3 is TGCAGCGCCTTGGACAGGGCAAATGGCTACACCTTC.

This rearrangement joins TRBV7-2 to TRBJ2-1, with TRBD2 matching over 11 bases. The germline V gene encodes CDR1 SGHTA and CDR2 FQGNSA. After removal of 5 bases from V and 7 bases from J, the junction contained 13 bases not matched to a gene. The CDR3 is 17 amino acids. The CDR3 region has the DNA TGTGCCAGCAGCACCTCCTTAGCGGGGGGGCAACGAAATGAGCAGTTCTTC. This gives the protein CASSTSLAGGQRNEQFF.

The chain carries TRBV28 and TRBJ2-5; weak D call: TRBD1 (5 bases). With 5 bases removed from V and 4 bases from J, the gap between germline ends came to 8 bases. The germline V gene has CDR1 MDHEN and CDR2 SYDVKM. The CDR3 length is 12 residues. The CDR3 DNA reads as TGTGCCAGCAGTGGTCAGGGAGAGACCCAGTACTTC. It codes for CASSGQGETQYF.